Below, 28 T cell receptor beta chains from the same sample are listed, as sequenced in a study of blood T cell repertoires in COVID-19. Sequencing was performed with immunoSEQ multiplex PCR; in TCRdb, only in-frame clones are kept and a portion is missing. This sample has roughly 80,000 clones; 85% to 95% occur once, and the top ten carry about 1.8%. The sample was peripheral blood. The receptors were sampled from a man aged 60-69 years with acute or convalescent COVID-19.

This clone was recorded only once. This chain connects TRBV10-3 to TRBJ1-5, with TRBD1 matching 10 bases. The CDR3 length is 17 residues. The junction had 5 bases not matched to a gene; V was cut back by 3 bases and J by 0 bases. Germline V gene data show CDR1 as ENHRY and CDR2 as SYGVKD. CDR3 DNA sequence: TGTGCCATCAGTGAATTCGGGACAGGGGATAGCAATCAGCCCCAGCATTTT. It specifies CAISEFGTGDSNQPQHF.

The rearrangement links TRBV9 to TRBJ1-2; possibly TRBD1 for D (6 bases). Trimming shortened V by 2 bases and J by 5 bases, and 10 bases separated the two germline ends. The length of the CDR3 is 13 residues. In germline, CDR1 is SGDLS, CDR2 YYNGEE. The CDR3 region has the DNA TGTGCCAGCAGCGTCATACAGGGTTATGGCTACACCTTC. It translates to CASSVIQGYGYTF.

The chain carries TRBV7-8 and TRBJ2-7; 9 bases are a match to TRBD2. Germline assignment: CDR1 SGHVS and CDR2 FQNEAQ. The V segment lost 2 bases and the J segment 2 bases; nucleotides outside the gene matches: 4. The CDR3 loop spans 15 amino acids. The CDR3 is CASSLKLAGTYEQYF. The CDR3 nucleotides are TGTGCCAGCAGCTTAAAACTAGCGGGTACCTACGAGCAGTACTTC. Variable domain in full (rest from reference TRBV7-8 and TRBJ2-7): GAGVSQSPRYKVAKRGQDVALRCDPISGHVSLFWYQQALGQGPEFLTYFQNEAQLDKSGLPSDRFFAERPEGSVSTLKIQRTQQEDSAVYLCASSLKLAGTYEQYFGPGTRLTVT.

V and J are TRBV7-2 and TRBJ2-6; possibly TRBD1 for D (6 bases). Looked up from germline, CDR1 is SGHTA and CDR2 is FQGNSA. CDR3 length equals 16 residues. The ends were cut back, 6 bases at V and 0 bases at J, with 12 bases in the middle. CDR3 DNA: TGTGCCAGCAGTTACGCCAGGGGCTCTGGGGCCAACGTCCTGACTTTC. Translated: CASSYARGSGANVLTF.

J is TRBJ2-4 and V is TRBV12-3 or TRBV12-4; no definite D call. The CDR3 contains 11 residues. The V end lost 1 base, the J end lost 8 bases, and 3 bases lay between the germline ends. The chain's CDR3 is CASSLGDIQYF. As DNA, the CDR3 is TGTGCCAGCAGTTTAGGCGACATTCAGTACTTC.

This chain joins TRBV15 and TRBJ1-3; 7 bases map to TRBD1. Germline CDR1 LNHNV, CDR2 YYDKDF (reference sequence). V shed 4 bases and J 4 bases; nucleotides not matched to a gene: 10. The CDR3 covers 16 residues. CDR3 nucleotides: TGTGCCACCAGCACCCCCGCGGGACAGTCGGGAAACACCATATATTTT. It codes for CATSTPAGQSGNTIYF.

This chain joins TRBV4-2 and TRBJ2-7; D might be TRBD1 (5 bases). V was pared by 0 bases and J by 5 bases, with 17 bases between. The CDR3 covers 16 residues. Germline V gene lookup returns CDR1 LGHNA and CDR2 YNFKEQ. The CDR3 DNA reads as TGTGCCAGCAGCCAAGAGGGGCCGCGAGGAAGTGACGAGCAGTACTTC. It translates to CASSQEGPRGSDEQYF.

This clone was detected once. The CDR3 DNA is TGTGCCAGCAGCCAAAGACTAGCGGGAGGGCCCGGGGAGCTGTTTTTT. Translated, it gives CASSQRLAGGPGELFF. The chain couples TRBV28 to TRBJ2-2, with 14 bases that match TRBD2. Per germline, CDR1 MDHEN and CDR2 SYDVKM. The V and J ends lost 6 bases and 6 bases, in that order; junction bases with no gene match: 6. This CDR3 has 16 amino acids.

V and J are TRBV18 and TRBJ2-1; D may be TRBD2 (5 bases). Germline V gene lookup returns CDR1 KGHSH and CDR2 LQKENI. Between the trimmed V and J ends, which lost 0 bases and 6 bases, there was a span of 12 bases. The CDR3 is 15 amino acids. CDR3 bases: TGTGCCAGCTCACCACCTCTAGCCCCCAGCAATGAGCAGTTCTTC. It yields the protein CASSPPLAPSNEQFF.

This clone was seen a single time. The J gene is TRBJ1-5, the V gene TRBV9; D is unclear. Germline loops: CDR1 SGDLS, CDR2 YYNGEE. The V end lost 0 bases, the J end lost 6 bases, and 10 bases lay between the germline ends. CDR3 length: 14 residues. CDR3 residues: CASSVDGVGQPQHF. For the CDR3, the DNA is TGTGCCAGCAGCGTAGACGGGGTGGGTCAGCCCCAGCATTTT.

Regarding this clone: The same CDR3 also results from other DNA sequences found in this sample. The chain has TRBV28 and TRBJ2-7, with 12 bases fitting TRBD2. The CDR3 runs 16 residues. CDR1 is MDHEN, CDR2 SYDVKM, per germline. Losses at the gene ends were 4 bases for V and 0 bases for J; bases not matched to a gene: 4. This CDR3 is CASSSPTSGSSYEQYF. In DNA, the CDR3 is TGTGCCAGCAGTTCCCCGACTAGCGGGAGCTCCTACGAGCAGTACTTC.

The chain uses TRBV5-1 and TRBJ2-1; the match to TRBD2 covers 9 bases. J gave up 4 bases and V 2 bases, and 4 bases lay outside the gene matches. The CDR3 runs to 15 residues. The germline V gene has CDR1 SGHRS and CDR2 YFSETQ. The CDR3 sequence is CASSFRLADYNEQFF. DNA of the CDR3: TGCGCCAGCAGCTTTCGACTAGCGGATTACAATGAGCAGTTCTTC.

The chain combines TRBV4-3 with TRBJ2-1; D is unclear. Germline V CDR1 and CDR2: LGHNA, YSLEER. This CDR3 is 13 amino acids long. The V end lost 0 bases, the J end lost 7 bases, and 7 bases lay between the germline ends. For the CDR3, the DNA is TGCGCCAGCAGCCAAGAATTCCCTAATGAGCAGTTCTTC. This encodes CASSQEFPNEQFF.

The chain has TRBV28 and TRBJ1-1; 9 positions match TRBD1. The germline CDR1 and CDR2 sequences are MDHEN and SYDVKM. This CDR3 has 17 residues. Trimming removed 6 bases from V and 6 bases from J; junction bases left unmatched: 17. The CDR3, as DNA: TGTGCCAGCAGCCTCTCGGTGGACAGGGGTCGGCAACCTGAAGCTTTCTTT. This encodes CASSLSVDRGRQPEAFF.

The rearrangement uses TRBV3-1 (or the pseudogene TRBV3-2) and TRBJ1-4; 12 positions match TRBD1. CDR1 and CDR2 from the germline V gene are LGHDT and YNNKEL (reference sequence). J was trimmed by 13 bases and V by 6 bases; bases with no gene match: 9. The CDR3 extends over 14 amino acids. In DNA, the CDR3 is TGTGCCAGCAGACGCCGGGACAGGGGGCGCAGACTGTTTTTT. This codes for CASRRRDRGRRLFF.

The chain is built from TRBV24-1 and TRBJ1-1; 8 nucleotides agree with TRBD1. The CDR3 spans 16 residues. J gave up 1 base and V 0 bases, and 3 bases lay outside the gene matches. Germline CDR1 KGHDR, CDR2 SFDVKD. CDR3 region: CATSDLRQGKNTEAFF. CDR3 DNA sequence: TGTGCCACCAGTGATTTGAGACAGGGGAAGAACACTGAAGCTTTCTTT.

This clone showed up just a few times. This rearrangement joins TRBV27 to TRBJ1-2; 11 nucleotides line up with TRBD1. The V segment lost 5 bases and the J segment 7 bases; nucleotides outside the gene matches: 6. Looked up from germline, CDR1 is MNHEY and CDR2 is SMNVEV (reference sequence). The CDR3 length is 14 residues. The CDR3, as DNA: TGTGCCAGCAGTCCAGGACAGGGGGCAAGTGGCTACACCTTC. Translated: CASSPGQGASGYTF.

The chain has TRBV7-2 and TRBJ1-3; D remains unclear. Trimming removed 1 base from V and 0 bases from J, with 7 bases in between. The CDR3 sequence is 15 residues long. Germline V CDR1 and CDR2: SGHTA, FQGNSA. CDR3 residues: CASSLDTYSGNTIYF. In DNA form, the CDR3 reads TGTGCCAGCAGCTTAGACACGTACTCTGGAAACACCATATATTTT.

The chain has TRBV19 and TRBJ1-6, with a tentative D call TRBD1 (5 bases). This CDR3 spans 13 amino acids. Between the trimmed V and J ends, which lost 5 bases and 9 bases, there was a span of 11 bases. Germline-derived CDR1 and CDR2 are LNHDA and SQIVND (reference sequence). The CDR3 region has the DNA TGTGCCAGTAGTCCAGGGAATGGTTCACCCCTCCACTTT. Translation: CASSPGNGSPLHF.

In DNA, the CDR3 is TGTGCCAGCAGAACCGGGTCTACCAACAATCAGCCCCAGCATTTT. Its translation: CASRTGSTNNQPQHF. The rearrangement joins TRBV28 to TRBJ1-5, with D uncertain. Germline V gene data show CDR1 as MDHEN and CDR2 as SYDVKM. CDR3 size: 15 residues. Between the trimmed V and J ends, which lost 6 bases and 3 bases, there was a span of 15 bases.

The CDR3: CASSPGLADNEQFF. Written as DNA, the CDR3 is TGTGCCAGCAGCCCCGGCTTAGCGGACAATGAGCAGTTCTTC. The chain joins TRBV5-4 to TRBJ2-1, with D maybe TRBD2 (6 bases). CDR1 and CDR2 (germline): SGHNT, YYREEE (reference sequence). The CDR3 runs to 14 residues. With 4 bases removed from V and 5 bases from J, the gap between germline ends came to 13 bases.

The chain employs TRBV7-9 and TRBJ1-3; D uncertain. Germline V lookup: CDR1 SEHNR, CDR2 FQNEAQ (reference sequence). With 6 bases removed from V and 0 bases from J, the gap between germline ends came to 6 bases. This CDR3 is 13 amino acids long. CDR3 sequence reads: CASSESSGNTIYF. DNA of the CDR3: TGTGCCAGCAGTGAGAGCTCTGGAAACACCATATATTTT.

The chain couples TRBV4-3 to TRBJ2-6; 9 positions match TRBD1. J gave up 2 bases and V 3 bases, and 5 bases lay outside the gene matches. This CDR3 region has 17 residues. Germline V gene lookup returns CDR1 LGHNA and CDR2 YSLEER. CDR3 sequence (DNA): TGCGCCAGCAGCCAGGTATACAGGGGGCCTGGGGCCAACGTCCTGACTTTC. Encoded protein: CASSQVYRGPGANVLTF.

This rearrangement joins TRBV4-3 to TRBJ2-6; possibly TRBD1 for D (5 bases). The CDR3 has 16 amino acids. Germline CDR1 and CDR2: LGHNA and YSLEER. The V gene lost 4 bases and the J gene lost 4 bases, with 14 bases spanning the gap. CDR3 protein: CASSPEEGAGANVLTF. The CDR3 DNA is TGCGCCAGCAGCCCCGAGGAAGGGGCCGGGGCCAACGTCCTGACTTTC.

The CDR3 reads CASSLSGTPYGYTF. DNA for the CDR3: TGTGCCAGCAGCTTATCTGGGACACCTTATGGCTACACCTTC. The V gene is TRBV11-2, the J gene TRBJ1-2; maybe TRBD1 (6 bases). The CDR3 runs 14 residues. V lost 2 bases to trimming and J lost 5 bases, with 12 bases between them. CDR1 is SGHAT, CDR2 FQNNGV, per germline.

The chain recombines TRBV4-3 with TRBJ1-2; TRBD1 matches 8 bases. CDR1 and CDR2 from the germline V gene are LGHNA and YSLEER. V gave up 0 bases and J gave up 8 bases; unmatched junction bases: 8. This CDR3 has 15 residues. The DNA for the CDR3 is TGCGCCAGCAGCCAAGATTACGCAGGGGGCTGGGGCTACACCTTC. It translates to CASSQDYAGGWGYTF.

The chain is built from TRBV7-9 and TRBJ2-7; D may be TRBD2 (5 bases). Trimming took 5 bases from V and 9 from J, leaving 23 bases between them. CDR3 length equals 15 residues. CDR1 is SEHNR and CDR2 is FQNEAQ in the germline V gene (reference sequence). The CDR3 here is CASSPGNPLDLWQYF. CDR3 DNA: TGTGCCAGCAGCCCGGGGAATCCTCTAGACCTCTGGCAGTACTTC.

V and J are TRBV2 and TRBJ1-1; tentative D call: TRBD1 (5 bases). Between the trimmed V and J ends, which lost 4 bases and 1 base, there was a span of 7 bases. Germline values: CDR1 SNHLY, CDR2 FYNNEI. The CDR3 has 13 amino acids. In DNA, the CDR3 is TGTGCCAGCAGTGGACAGCCGAACACTGAAGCTTTCTTT. Amino acids: CASSGQPNTEAFF. The variable domain in full, with the rest retrieved from reference TRBV2 and TRBJ1-1, is EPEVTQTPSHQVTQMGQEVILRCVPISNHLYFYWYRQILGQKVEFLVSFYNNEISEKSEIFDDQFSVERPDGSNFTLKIRSTKLEDSAMYFCASSGQPNTEAFFGQGTRLTVV.